The clone carrying this T cell receptor beta chain was recorded a few times. Sequenced by immunoSEQ multiplex PCR; TCRdb stores in-frame clones only, minus some. The sample carries roughly 110,000 clones, around 86% recorded once. The record originates from a study of blood T cell repertoires in COVID-19. The specimen was peripheral blood. The source is a man in his forties or fifties with acute or convalescent COVID-19.

The CDR3 region has the DNA TGTGCCATCAGCGAACCACAACAGGGTAGGGGTGGCTACACCTTC. Translating gives CAISEPQQGRGGYTF. This chain connects TRBV10-3 to TRBJ1-2, with a possible D match to TRBD1 (6 bases). This CDR3 has 15 residues. V lost 6 bases, J lost 7 bases, and 21 bases lay in between. Germline-derived CDR1 and CDR2 are ENHRY and SYGVKD.